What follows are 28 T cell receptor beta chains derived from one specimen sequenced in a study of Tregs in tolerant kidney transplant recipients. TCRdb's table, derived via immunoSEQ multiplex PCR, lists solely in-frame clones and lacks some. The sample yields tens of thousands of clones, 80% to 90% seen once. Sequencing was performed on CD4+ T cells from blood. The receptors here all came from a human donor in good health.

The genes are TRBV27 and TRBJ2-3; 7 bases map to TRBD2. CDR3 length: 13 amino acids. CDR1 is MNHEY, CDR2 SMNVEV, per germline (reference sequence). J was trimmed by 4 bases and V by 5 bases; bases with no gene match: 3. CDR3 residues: CASSRGDSDTQYF. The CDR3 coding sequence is TGTGCCAGCAGTCGGGGGGACTCAGATACGCAGTATTTT.

The CDR3 bases are TGTGCCAGCAGCCTTAGAGGGGCGGATTACGAGCAGTACTTC. As protein: CASSLRGADYEQYF. This sequence joins TRBV4-2 and TRBJ2-7; D may correspond to TRBD1 or TRBD2 (5 bases each). The CDR3 has 14 amino acids. Germline V gives CDR1 LGHNA, CDR2 YNFKEQ. V was clipped by 4 bases and J by 4 bases, with 14 bases between them.

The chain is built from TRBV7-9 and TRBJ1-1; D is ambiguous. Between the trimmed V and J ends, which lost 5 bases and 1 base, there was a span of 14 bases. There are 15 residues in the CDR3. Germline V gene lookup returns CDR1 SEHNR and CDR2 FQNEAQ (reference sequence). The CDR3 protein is CASSPRPVPNTEAFF. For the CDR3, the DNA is TGTGCCAGCAGCCCCCGCCCTGTTCCGAACACTGAAGCTTTCTTT.

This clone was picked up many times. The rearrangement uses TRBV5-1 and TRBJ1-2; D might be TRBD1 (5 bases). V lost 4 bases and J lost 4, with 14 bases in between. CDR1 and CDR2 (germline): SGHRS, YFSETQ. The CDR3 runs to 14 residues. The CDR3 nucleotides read TGCGCCAGCAGCACCCAGGTTGGGGGCTATGGCTACACCTTC. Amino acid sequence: CASSTQVGGYGYTF. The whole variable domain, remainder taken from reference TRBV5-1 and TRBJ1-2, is KAGVTQTPRYLIKTRGQQVTLSCSPISGHRSVSWYQQTPGQGLQFLFEYFSETQRNKGNFPGRFSGRQFSNSRSEMNVSTLELGDSALYLCASSTQVGGYGYTFGSGTRLTVV.

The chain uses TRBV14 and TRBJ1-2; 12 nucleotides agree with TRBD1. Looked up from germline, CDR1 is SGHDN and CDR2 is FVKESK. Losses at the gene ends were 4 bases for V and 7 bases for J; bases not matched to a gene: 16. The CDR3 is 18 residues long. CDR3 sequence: CASSLLPPGTGGAGGYTF. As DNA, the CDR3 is TGTGCCAGCAGCCTTCTCCCCCCCGGGACAGGGGGCGCGGGTGGCTACACCTTC. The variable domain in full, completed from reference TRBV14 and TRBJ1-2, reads EAGVTQFPSHSVIEKGQTVTLRCDPISGHDNLYWYRRVMGKEIKFLLHFVKESKQDESGMPNNRFLAERTGGTYSTLKVQPAELEDSGVYFCASSLLPPGTGGAGGYTFGSGTRLTVV.

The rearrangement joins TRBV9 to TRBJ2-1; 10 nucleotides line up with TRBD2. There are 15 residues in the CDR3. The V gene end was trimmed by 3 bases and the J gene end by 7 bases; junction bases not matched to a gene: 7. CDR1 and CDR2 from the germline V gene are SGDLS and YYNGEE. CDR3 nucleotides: TGTGCCAGCAGCGCTTCCGGGACTAGCGCGAATGAGCAGTTCTTC. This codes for CASSASGTSANEQFF.

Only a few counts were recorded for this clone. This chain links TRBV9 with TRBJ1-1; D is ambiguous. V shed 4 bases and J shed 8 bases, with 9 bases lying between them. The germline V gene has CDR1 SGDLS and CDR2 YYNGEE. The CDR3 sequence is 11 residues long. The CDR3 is CASSPQREAFF. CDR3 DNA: TGTGCCAGCAGCCCCCAGAGGGAAGCTTTCTTT.

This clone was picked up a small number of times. CDR3: CASSLGRPGLGDTQYF. DNA for the CDR3: TGTGCCAGCAGCTTAGGTAGGCCGGGCCTGGGAGATACGCAGTATTTT. The chain combines TRBV11-3 with TRBJ2-3; D is undetermined. The CDR3 totals 16 residues. V shed 1 base and J shed 5 bases, with 16 bases lying between them. Germline CDR1 is SGHNT and CDR2 is YENEEA.

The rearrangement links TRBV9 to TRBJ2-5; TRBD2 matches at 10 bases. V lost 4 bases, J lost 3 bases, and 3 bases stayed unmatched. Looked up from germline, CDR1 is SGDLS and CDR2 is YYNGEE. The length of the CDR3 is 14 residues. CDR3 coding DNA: TGTGCCAGCAGCCCCGGACTAGCGGAAGAGACCCAGTACTTC. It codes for CASSPGLAEETQYF.

The CDR3 region is CATSEGRDPYEQYF. In nucleotides, the CDR3 is TGTGCCACCTCTGAGGGCAGGGATCCCTACGAGCAGTACTTC. V and J are TRBV19 and TRBJ2-7; possibly TRBD1 or TRBD2 for D (5 bases each). Deletions cut 10 bases from V and 2 bases from J, with 18 bases between. Germline V CDR1 and CDR2: LNHDA, SQIVND (reference sequence). CDR3 size: 14 residues.

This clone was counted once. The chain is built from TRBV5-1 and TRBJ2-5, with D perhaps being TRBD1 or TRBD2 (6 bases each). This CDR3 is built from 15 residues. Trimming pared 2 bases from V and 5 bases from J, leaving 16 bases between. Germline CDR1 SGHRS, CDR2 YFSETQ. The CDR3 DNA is TGCGCCAGCAGCTTTGGGGGGCGCATCGGGGAGACCCAGTACTTC. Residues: CASSFGGRIGETQYF.

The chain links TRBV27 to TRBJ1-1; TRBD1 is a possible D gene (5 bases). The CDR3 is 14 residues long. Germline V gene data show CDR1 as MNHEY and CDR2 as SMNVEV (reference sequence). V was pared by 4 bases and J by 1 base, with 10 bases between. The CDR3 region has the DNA TGTGCCAGCAGTTCCCAGACAGCGAACACTGAAGCTTTCTTT. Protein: CASSSQTANTEAFF.

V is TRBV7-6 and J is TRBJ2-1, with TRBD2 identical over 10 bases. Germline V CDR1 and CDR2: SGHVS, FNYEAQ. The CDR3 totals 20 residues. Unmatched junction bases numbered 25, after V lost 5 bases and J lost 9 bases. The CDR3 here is CASSLIVGSTGLAGVGEQFF. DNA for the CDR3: TGTGCCAGCAGCCTAATCGTAGGCTCTACGGGGCTAGCGGGAGTTGGTGAGCAGTTCTTC. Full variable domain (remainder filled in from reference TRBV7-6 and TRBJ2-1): GAGVSQSPRYKVTKRGQDVALRCDPISGHVSLYWYRQALGQGPEFLTYFNYEAQQDKSGLPNDRFSAERPEGSISTLTIQRTEQRDSAMYRCASSLIVGSTGLAGVGEQFFGPGTRLTVL.

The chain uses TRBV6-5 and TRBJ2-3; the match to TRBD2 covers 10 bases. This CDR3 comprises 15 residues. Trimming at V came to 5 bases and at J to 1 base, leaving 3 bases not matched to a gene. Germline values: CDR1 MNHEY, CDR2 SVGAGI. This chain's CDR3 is CASSLAGEGTDTQYF. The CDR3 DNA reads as TGTGCCAGCAGTCTAGCGGGGGAGGGCACAGATACGCAGTATTTT.

CDR3 bases: TGTGCCAGCAGTGGGGGGGCGCGCCACGAGACCCAGTACTTC. Translating gives CASSGGARHETQYF. The chain is built from TRBV2 and TRBJ2-5; D is perhaps TRBD1 or TRBD2 (6 bases each). Trimming removed 4 bases from V and 5 bases from J, with 14 bases in between. Germline V gives CDR1 SNHLY, CDR2 FYNNEI. CDR3 length: 14 residues.

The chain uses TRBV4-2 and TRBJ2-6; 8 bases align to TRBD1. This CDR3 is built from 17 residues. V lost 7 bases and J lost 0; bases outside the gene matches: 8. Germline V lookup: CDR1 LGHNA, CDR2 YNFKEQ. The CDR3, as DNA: TGTGCCAGCACGCACAGGGGGTCGGGCTCTGGGGCCAACGTCCTGACTTTC. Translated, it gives CASTHRGSGSGANVLTF.

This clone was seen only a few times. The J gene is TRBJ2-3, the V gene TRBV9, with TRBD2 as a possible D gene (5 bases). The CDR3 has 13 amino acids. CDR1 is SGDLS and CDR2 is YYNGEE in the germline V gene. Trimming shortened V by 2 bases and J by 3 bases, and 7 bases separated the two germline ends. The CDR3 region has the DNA TGTGCCAGCAGCGTCGAGGGAACAGATACGCAGTATTTT. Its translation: CASSVEGTDTQYF.

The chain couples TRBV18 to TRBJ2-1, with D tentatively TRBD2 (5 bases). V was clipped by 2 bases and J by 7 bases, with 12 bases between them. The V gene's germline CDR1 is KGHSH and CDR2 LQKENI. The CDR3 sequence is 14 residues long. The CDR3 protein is CASSPTTRQNEQFF. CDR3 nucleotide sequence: TGTGCCAGCTCACCAACAACTAGGCAAAATGAGCAGTTCTTC.

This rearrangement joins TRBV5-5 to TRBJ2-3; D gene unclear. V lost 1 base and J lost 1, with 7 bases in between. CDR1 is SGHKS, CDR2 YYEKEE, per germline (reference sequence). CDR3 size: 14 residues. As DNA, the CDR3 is TGTGCCAGCAGCTTGTACGTGGGCACAGATACGCAGTATTTT. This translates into CASSLYVGTDTQYF.

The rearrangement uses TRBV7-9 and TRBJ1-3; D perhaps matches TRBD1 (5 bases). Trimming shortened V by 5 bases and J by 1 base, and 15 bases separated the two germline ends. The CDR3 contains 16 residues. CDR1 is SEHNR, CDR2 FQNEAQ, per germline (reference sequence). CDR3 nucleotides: TGTGCCAGCAGCCCAACTCAGGGTAGTTCTGGAAACACCATATATTTT. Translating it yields CASSPTQGSSGNTIYF.

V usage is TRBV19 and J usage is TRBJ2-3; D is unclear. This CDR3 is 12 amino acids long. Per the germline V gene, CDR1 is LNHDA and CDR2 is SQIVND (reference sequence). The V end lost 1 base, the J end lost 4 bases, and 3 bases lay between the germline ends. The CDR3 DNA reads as TGTGCCAGTAGTATAGCGGCAGATACGCAGTATTTT. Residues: CASSIAADTQYF. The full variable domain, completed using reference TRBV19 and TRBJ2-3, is DGGITQSPKYLFRKEGQNVTLSCEQNLNHDAMYWYRQDPGQGLRLIYYSQIVNDFQKGDIAEGYSVSREKKESFPLTVTSAQKNPTAFYLCASSIAADTQYFGPGTRLTVL.

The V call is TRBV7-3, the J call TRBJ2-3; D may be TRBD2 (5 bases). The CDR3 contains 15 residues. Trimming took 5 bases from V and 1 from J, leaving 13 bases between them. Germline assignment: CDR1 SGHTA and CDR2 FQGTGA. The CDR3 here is CASSPSSGRTDTQYF. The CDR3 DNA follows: TGTGCCAGCAGCCCGTCCAGCGGACGCACAGATACGCAGTATTTT.

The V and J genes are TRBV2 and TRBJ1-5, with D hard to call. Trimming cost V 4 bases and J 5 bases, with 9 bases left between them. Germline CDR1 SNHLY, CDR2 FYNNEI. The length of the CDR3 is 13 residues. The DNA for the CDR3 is TGTGCCAGCAGTGCTGGTTCCTATCAGCCCCAGCATTTT. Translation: CASSAGSYQPQHF.

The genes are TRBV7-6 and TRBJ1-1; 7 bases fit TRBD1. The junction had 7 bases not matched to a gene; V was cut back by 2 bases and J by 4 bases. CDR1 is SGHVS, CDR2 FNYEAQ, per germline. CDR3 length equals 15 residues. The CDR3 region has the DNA TGTGCCAGCAGCTTATTAGCAGGGGGGTCCACTGAAGCTTTCTTT. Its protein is CASSLLAGGSTEAFF.

This CDR3 is CASSASGANEQYF. Written as DNA, the CDR3 is TGTGCCAGCAGCGCGTCGGGGGCTAACGAGCAGTACTTC. The J gene is TRBJ2-7, the V gene TRBV9, with D possibly being TRBD1 or TRBD2 (6 bases each). CDR1 is SGDLS and CDR2 is YYNGEE in the germline V gene. Deletions cut 3 bases from V and 5 bases from J, with 12 bases between. The CDR3 is made up of 13 amino acids.

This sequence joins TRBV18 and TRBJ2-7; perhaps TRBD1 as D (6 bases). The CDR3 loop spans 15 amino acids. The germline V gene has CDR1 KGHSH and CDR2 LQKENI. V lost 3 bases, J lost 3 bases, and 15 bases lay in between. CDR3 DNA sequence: TGTGCCAGCTCACCGCCCAGGGGCGCGGGCTACGAGCAGTACTTC. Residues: CASSPPRGAGYEQYF.

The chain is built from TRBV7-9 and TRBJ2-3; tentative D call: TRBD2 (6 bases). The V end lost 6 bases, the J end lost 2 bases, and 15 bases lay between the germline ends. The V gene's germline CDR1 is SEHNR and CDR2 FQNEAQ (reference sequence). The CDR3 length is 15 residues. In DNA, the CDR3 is TGTGCCAGCAGGCGAGGGCGGGGTCACACAGATACGCAGTATTTT. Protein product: CASRRGRGHTDTQYF.

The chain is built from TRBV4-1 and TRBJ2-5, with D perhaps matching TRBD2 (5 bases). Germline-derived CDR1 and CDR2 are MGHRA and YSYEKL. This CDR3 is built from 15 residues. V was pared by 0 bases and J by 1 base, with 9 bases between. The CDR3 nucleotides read TGCGCCAGCAGCCAAGATCTAAGCGGCCAAGAGACCCAGTACTTC. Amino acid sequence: CASSQDLSGQETQYF.